A selection of T cell receptor beta chains follows, all from one sample in a study of control samples from healthy donors and cancer patients. Sequencing was performed with immunoSEQ multiplex PCR; in TCRdb, only in-frame clones are kept and a portion is missing. The sample has roughly 100,000 clones; roughly 91% are singletons. Sequenced input: blood. These receptors were collected from a man aged 25-40 years in good health. The CDR3 runs from the conserved cysteine through the conserved F or W. Fields, in order: J gene, V gene, clone size, D gene, CDR3 DNA, CDR3 protein. D genes are given only for firm matches. Not every row has a clone size; where given, it reads once, few, many or a size class.

TRBJ1-2 TRBV29-1 NA NA TGCAGCGTTGAACGGCAGGTCTCAAATTATGGCTACACCTTC CSVERQVSNYGYTF
TRBJ1-1 TRBV20-1 NA TRBD1 TGCAGTGCTAGTCCAGGGGGCACTGAAGCTTTCTTT CSASPGGTEAFF
TRBJ1-6 TRBV5-1 NA TRBD1 TGCGCCAGCAGTCCCGGGACAGTTAATTCACCCCTCCACTTT CASSPGTVNSPLHF
TRBJ1-1 TRBV12-3/TRBV12-4 NA TRBD1 TGTGCCAGCAGTCTCGGGACAGGGACTGAAGCTTTCTTT CASSLGTGTEAFF
TRBJ1-5 TRBV19 once TRBD1 TGTGCCAGTAGTTGGACAGGGAACAATCAGCCCCAGCATTTT CASSWTGNNQPQHF
TRBJ2-2 TRBV7-9 few TRBD1 TGTGCCAGCAGCTTGGTGGTACAGGGGGCGAACACCGGGGAGCTGTTTTTT CASSLVVQGANTGELFF
TRBJ2-5 TRBV5-8 NA NA TGTGCCAGCAGTCACGGGACACCCAAGAAGACCCAGTACTTC CASSHGTPKKTQYF
TRBJ1-1 TRBV7-2 NA NA TGTGCCAGCAACCTCGGTGTGAACACTGAAGCTTTCTTT CASNLGVNTEAFF
TRBJ1-3 TRBV9 NA NA TGTGCCAGCATGCGGGCACCTGGAAACACCATATATTTT CASMRAPGNTIYF
TRBJ2-5 TRBV6-5 NA TRBD1 TGTGCCAGCACCCAGGACAGGGGGCGAGAGACCCAGTACTTC CASTQDRGRETQYF
TRBJ2-5 TRBV30 NA TRBD2 TGTGCCTGGACGCCAGTGGGAGCGGGGGGCCCCCTGACCCAGTACTTC CAWTPVGAGGPLTQYF
TRBJ2-6 TRBV28 NA NA TGTGCCAGCAGTACACCGGAAGCCGGGAAAAATCGTGAAAGCTCTGGGGCCAACGTCCTGACTTTC CASSTPEAGKNRESSGANVLTF
TRBJ1-1 TRBV7-3 NA NA TGTGCCAGCAGCTCGAGGGGGTCCGACACTGAAGCTTTCTTT CASSSRGSDTEAFF
TRBJ2-1 TRBV5-1 once TRBD2 TGCGCCAGCAGCTTGAACGGGGGGGCCAATGAGCAGTTCTTC CASSLNGGANEQFF
TRBJ1-1 TRBV27 NA NA TGTGCCAGCAGTCCTCGACAGACCTCTATGAACACTGAAGCTTTCTTT CASSPRQTSMNTEAFF
TRBJ2-2 TRBV9 NA TRBD1 TGTGCCAGCAGCGTAGGCAGGGGGAAGGTGAACACCGGGGAGCTGTTTTTT CASSVGRGKVNTGELFF
TRBJ1-5 TRBV20-1 NA TRBD1 TGCAGTGCTAGTGGGACAGGGGGCGACCAGCCCCAGCATTTT CSASGTGGDQPQHF
TRBJ1-2 TRBV29-1 NA NA TGCAGCGTTCCACCTGGGGGCCCCTTAAATGGCTACACCTTC CSVPPGGPLNGYTF
TRBJ2-5 TRBV11-2 NA NA TGTGCCAGCAGCACCTCTTCACAGCGGTTCGGGACCCAGTACTTC CASSTSSQRFGTQYF
TRBJ2-1 TRBV4-3 NA TRBD1 TGCGCCAGCAGCCAAGATAGTTACCGGGACAGGGGGCGGTATGAGCAGTTCTTC CASSQDSYRDRGRYEQFF
TRBJ2-2 TRBV2 few NA TGTGCCAGCCAGGACAGAACCAACACCGGGGAGCTGTTTTTT CASQDRTNTGELFF
TRBJ2-6 TRBV4-3 NA NA TGCGCCAGCAGCCAAGATAGAGTACCGCGCTCTGGGGCCAACGTCCTGACTTTC CASSQDRVPRSGANVLTF
TRBJ2-1 TRBV10-1 NA NA TGCGCCAGCAGTGAGTCTGGGACAAACGGAGAGCAGTTCTTC CASSESGTNGEQFF
TRBJ1-5 TRBV7-8 NA NA TGTGCCAGCAGCTTAGGCCAGCGTAGCAATCAGCCCCAGCATTTT CASSLGQRSNQPQHF
TRBJ1-3 TRBV20-1 NA NA TGCAGTGCCAGGGCTGGAAACACCATATATTTT CSARAGNTIYF
TRBJ2-6 TRBV6-5 NA NA TGTGCCAGCTGTCTCCGGAGAGGTGGGGCCAACGTCCTGACTTTC CASCLRRGGANVLTF
TRBJ1-3 TRBV18 NA NA TGTGCCAGCTCACCGGATCGGGGAGGTCTTGGCTCTGGAAACACCATATATTTT CASSPDRGGLGSGNTIYF
TRBJ1-5 TRBV6-4 NA NA TGTGCCACCCTGGGGAGCTATAGCAATCAGCCCCAGCATTTT CATLGSYSNQPQHF
TRBJ1-1 TRBV6-5 NA NA TGTGCCAGCAACCTGGACGGGAACACTGAAGCTTTCTTT CASNLDGNTEAFF
TRBJ2-7 TRBV28 NA NA TGTGCCAGCAGTTTAGCCTCGACTAGGACACACTACGAGCAGTACTTC CASSLASTRTHYEQYF
TRBJ1-2 TRBV6-6 NA NA TGTGCCAGCAGTTACAAACAGGCATCTTCAGGGGGCTACACCTTC CASSYKQASSGGYTF
TRBJ2-7 TRBV25-1 NA TRBD2 TGTGCCAGTTCAACAGCGGGACCCATCTCCTACGAGCAGTACTTC CASSTAGPISYEQYF
TRBJ2-7 TRBV4-1 once TRBD1 TGCGCCAGCAGCCACCCCGGGACAGGGGCCTACGAGCAGTACTTC CASSHPGTGAYEQYF
TRBJ1-5 TRBV18 NA NA TGTGCCAGCTCACCGAATGGGCAGCCCCAGCATTTT CASSPNGQPQHF
TRBJ2-6 TRBV9 NA NA TGTGCCAGCAGCGTAAGCACCTCTGGGGCCAACGTCCTGACTTTC CASSVSTSGANVLTF
TRBJ1-5 TRBV6-2/TRBV6-3 many NA TGTGCCAGCAGTTCTGACTGGAGTCAGCCCCAGCATTTT CASSSDWSQPQHF
TRBJ1-5 TRBV4-1 NA TRBD1 TGCGCCAGCAGCCAAGAACAGGGGGCCACTGGAGCCCAGCATTTT CASSQEQGATGAQHF
TRBJ2-3 TRBV7-3 NA NA TGTGCCAGCAGTCGTGGACAGACCACAGATACGCAGTATTTT CASSRGQTTDTQYF
TRBJ2-3 TRBV6-5 NA NA TGTGCCAGCAAAACCCAAGCGGCAAGCACAGATACGCAGTATTTT CASKTQAASTDTQYF
TRBJ1-1 TRBV30 NA NA TGTGCCTGGAGTAAGAAGAGGGTTTTTGGTGGGGACACTGAAGCTTTCTTT CAWSKKRVFGGDTEAFF
TRBJ2-5 TRBV7-7 once NA TGTGCCAGCAGCTTTCAGGGCCGGGAGACCCAGTACTTC CASSFQGRETQYF
TRBJ2-1 TRBV5-1 NA NA TGCGCCAGCAGCGGAGGACAGCCGGGTTACAATGAGCAGTTCTTC CASSGGQPGYNEQFF
TRBJ2-1 TRBV7-2 once TRBD2 TGTGCCAGCAGCCCAATTGCGGGAGGCAATGAGCAGTTCTTC CASSPIAGGNEQFF
TRBJ1-1 TRBV9 NA NA TGTGCCAGCTCCCCCGGCCGGGGGGGCACTGAAGCTTTCTTT CASSPGRGGTEAFF
TRBJ2-7 TRBV18 NA NA TGTGCCAGCTCCCCCCTTACCGACGAGCAGTACTTC CASSPLTDEQYF
TRBJ2-7 TRBV30 NA TRBD2 TGTGCCTGGAGCGGCGGGGGGTACGAGCAGTACTTC CAWSGGGYEQYF
TRBJ2-1 TRBV10-1 once NA TGCGCCAGCAGTTTGGGGACCTGGACTGAGCAGTTCTTC CASSLGTWTEQFF
TRBJ1-5 TRBV19 NA TRBD1 TGTGCCAGTAGATGGACAGGAGACAATCAGCCCCAGCATTTT CASRWTGDNQPQHF
TRBJ1-2 TRBV6-5 NA TRBD1 TGTGCCAGCAGTTCCCGGGACAGAGACTATGGCTACACCTTC CASSSRDRDYGYTF
TRBJ1-1 TRBV28 NA NA TGTGCCAGCAGTTTACGACCAGGGGAGGTTCAAGCTTTCTTT CASSLRPGEVQAFF
TRBJ1-1 TRBV20-1 NA NA TGCAGTGCTTATCTCCGGCGTGAAGCTTTCTTT CSAYLRREAFF
TRBJ1-6 TRBV3-1/TRBV3-2 NA NA TGTGCCAGCAGCCCTGTGGGTTCCTATAATTCACCCCTCCACTTT CASSPVGSYNSPLHF
TRBJ2-7 TRBV7-9 NA NA TGTGCCAGCAGCTTAGAGGACATTACTTGGGGCGAGCAGTACTTC CASSLEDITWGEQYF